One and the same sample provided the 7 T cell receptor beta chains below, sequenced in a study of yellow fever vaccine responses in identical twins. TCRdb re-called the RT-PCR reads through MiXCR, storing one row per CDR3 protein. The sample records 950 to 1,500 distinct CDR3 sequences, 80% being singletons. The material sequenced was T cells from blood (PBMCs), unsorted or a sorted subset (not recorded which), taken before or after yellow fever vaccination (not recorded which). The receptors were sampled from a female donor who received the yellow fever vaccine.

This clonotype was seen a handful of times. V gene TRBV15 combines with J gene TRBJ1-1; possible D gene TRBD1, 5 bases. With 0 bases removed from V and 5 bases from J, the gap between germline ends came to 13 bases. CDR1 is LNHNV and CDR2 is YYDKDF in the germline V gene (reference sequence). The CDR3 sequence is 15 residues long. CDR3 residues: CATSRDRGTGTEAFF. The CDR3 bases are TGTGCCACCAGCAGAGACCGGGGGACGGGTACTGAAGCTTTCTTT.

This chain links TRBV6-2 or TRBV6-3 with TRBJ2-5; D is ambiguous. Trimming cost V 8 bases and J 4 bases, with 11 bases left between them. The CDR3 length is 12 residues. Per germline, CDR1 MNHEY and CDR2 SVGEGT. The chain's CDR3 is CASRTSGETQYF. CDR3 bases: TGTGCCAGCCGGACCTCCGGAGAGACCCAGTACTTC.

The V call is TRBV11-1, the J call TRBJ1-6, with 9 bases lining up with TRBD1. Germline lookup yields CDR1 SGHAT and CDR2 FQDESV (reference sequence). V shed 3 bases and J 8 bases; nucleotides not matched to a gene: 2. This CDR3 comprises 14 residues. CDR3 sequence reads: CASSFGDRDSPLHF. The CDR3 nucleotides read TGTGCCAGCAGCTTCGGGGACAGGGATTCACCCCTCCACTTT. The full variable domain, in which reference TRBV11-1 and TRBJ1-6 provide the parts outside the CDR3, is EAEVAQSPRYKITEKSQAVAFWCDPISGHATLYWYRQILGQGPELLVQFQDESVVDDSQLPKDRFSAERLKGVDSTLKIQPAELGDSAMYLCASSFGDRDSPLHFGNGTRLTVT.

The chain couples TRBV28 to TRBJ1-1; D is ambiguous. CDR3 size: 12 residues. From germline, CDR1 is MDHEN and CDR2 SYDVKM. Between the trimmed V and J ends, which lost 8 bases and 3 bases, there was a span of 10 bases. The CDR3 protein is CASRTDHTEAFF. The CDR3 region has the DNA TGTGCCAGCCGGACGGACCACACTGAAGCTTTCTTT.

The V call is TRBV9, the J call TRBJ1-1; the D is unclear. The CDR3 is made up of 12 amino acids. V was pared by 3 bases and J by 0 bases, with 3 bases between. The V gene's germline CDR1 is SGDLS and CDR2 YYNGEE. CDR3 DNA: TGTGCCAGCAGCGCCATGAACACTGAAGCTTTCTTT. Amino acid sequence: CASSAMNTEAFF.

The chain joins TRBV14 to TRBJ1-5; the D is unclear. With 5 bases removed from V and 1 base from J, the gap between germline ends came to 12 bases. Per the germline V gene, CDR1 is SGHDN and CDR2 is FVKESK. The CDR3 runs 15 residues. CDR3 amino acids: CASSRAFGSNQPQHF. As DNA, the CDR3 is TGTGCCAGCAGCAGGGCATTTGGGAGCAATCAGCCCCAGCATTTT.

The rearrangement links TRBV11-1 to TRBJ2-2, with 11 bases that match TRBD2. J gave up 4 bases and V 4 bases, and 2 bases lay outside the gene matches. Germline lookup yields CDR1 SGHAT and CDR2 FQDESV (reference sequence). The CDR3 consists of 15 residues. CDR3 protein: CASSSLAGATGELFF. CDR3 sequence (DNA): TGTGCCAGCAGCTCACTAGCGGGAGCCACCGGGGAGCTGTTTTTT.